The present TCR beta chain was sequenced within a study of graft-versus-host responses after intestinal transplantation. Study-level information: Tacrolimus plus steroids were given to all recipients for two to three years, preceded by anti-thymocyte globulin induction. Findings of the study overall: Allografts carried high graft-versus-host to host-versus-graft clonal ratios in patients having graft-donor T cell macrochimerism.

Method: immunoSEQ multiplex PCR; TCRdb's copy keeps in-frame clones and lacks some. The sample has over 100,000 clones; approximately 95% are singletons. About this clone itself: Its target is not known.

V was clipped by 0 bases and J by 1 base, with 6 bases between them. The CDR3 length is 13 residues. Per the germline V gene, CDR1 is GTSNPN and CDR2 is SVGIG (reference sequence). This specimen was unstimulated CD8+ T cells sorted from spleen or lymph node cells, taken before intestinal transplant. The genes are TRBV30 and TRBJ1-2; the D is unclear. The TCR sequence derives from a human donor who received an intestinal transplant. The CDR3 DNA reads TGTGCCTGGAGTGTATACCGTAACTATGGCTACACCTTC. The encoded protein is CAWSVYRNYGYTF.